A single sample gave rise to the 3 T cell receptor beta chains below, sequenced in a study of T-cell memory formation after mild COVID-19. In TCRdb, the 5' RACE reads were re-called with MiXCR into one record per CDR3 protein. The table records about 360,000 distinct CDR3 sequences, over 13% of them present only once. Sequenced sample: PBMCs or a T cell subset sorted from them (not recorded which). These receptor sequences come from a man between 18 and 29 years old who had mild COVID-19 (a few samples of this study predate the infection). Cell type and time point are not known.

CDR3 region: CASSQGAPVDNEQFF. CDR3 DNA sequence: TGCGCCAGCAGCCAAGGGGCACCGGTCGACAATGAGCAGTTCTTC. The V call is TRBV4-3, the J call TRBJ2-1; D remains unclear. The CDR3 covers 15 residues. V gave up 1 base and J gave up 5 bases, with 12 bases separating them. Germline assignment: CDR1 LGHNA and CDR2 YSLEER.

This clonotype turned up a few times. The J gene is TRBJ2-4, the V gene TRBV5-1; 9 positions agree with TRBD1. CDR1 is SGHRS and CDR2 is YFSETQ in the germline V gene. The J segment lost 8 bases and the V segment lost 4 bases, leaving 13 bases of the junction unmatched. CDR3 size: 16 residues. CDR3 residues: CASSRTTGTGRDIQYF. The CDR3, as DNA: TGCGCCAGCAGCCGAACAACCGGGACAGGGAGAGACATTCAGTACTTC.

This chain joins TRBV7-3 and TRBJ2-5; no clear D. The V gene lost 5 bases and the J gene lost 2 bases, with 9 bases spanning the gap. The CDR3 is 13 amino acids. Per the germline V gene, CDR1 is SGHTA and CDR2 is FQGTGA. CDR3 loop: CASSADPQETQYF. Here the CDR3 DNA reads TGTGCCAGCAGCGCGGACCCGCAAGAGACCCAGTACTTC. Full variable domain (rest looked up from reference TRBV7-3 and TRBJ2-5): GAGVSQTPSNKVTEKGKYVELRCDPISGHTALYWYRQSLGQGPEFLIYFQGTGAADDSGLPNDRFFAVRPEGSVSTLKIQRTERGDSAVYLCASSADPQETQYFGPGTRLLVL.